One sample yielded the 9 T cell receptor beta chains listed below, sequenced in a study of T cells after yellow fever vaccination. TCRdb called the 5' RACE reads again in MiXCR, with one record for every CDR3 protein. The table lists hundreds of thousands of distinct CDR3 sequences, about 8.3% of them singletons. The starting material was PBMCs, obtained approximately 47 days after the first yellow fever vaccination. Receptors were obtained from a man aged 18 to 29 who received the YFV17D yellow fever vaccine.

At least ten counts were recorded for this clonotype. This chain connects TRBV5-1 to TRBJ1-5, with D unresolved. Per the germline V gene, CDR1 is SGHRS and CDR2 is YFSETQ. Trimming removed 1 base at V and 6 bases at J, with 11 bases between. There are 14 residues in the CDR3. The CDR3 region is CASSLLGTSQPQHF. In DNA form, the CDR3 reads TGCGCCAGCAGCTTGTTGGGTACCAGTCAGCCCCAGCATTTT.

The V and J genes are TRBV4-2 and TRBJ1-5; D might be TRBD1 (6 bases). The CDR3 contains 15 residues. Germline V gene lookup returns CDR1 LGHNA and CDR2 YNFKEQ. The ends were cut back, 4 bases at V and 3 bases at J, with 13 bases in the middle. DNA for the CDR3: TGTGCCAGCAGCCTTCACAGGGATCTCAATCAGCCCCAGCATTTT. This codes for CASSLHRDLNQPQHF.

The chain recombines TRBV5-4 with TRBJ1-4; D is undetermined. The ends were cut back, 4 bases at V and 4 bases at J, with 14 bases in the middle. This CDR3 has 15 amino acids. Germline lookup yields CDR1 SGHNT and CDR2 YYREEE (reference sequence). The DNA for the CDR3 is TGTGCCAGCAGCCGTGTGGGAGACTTTAATGAAAAACTGTTTTTT. This translates into CASSRVGDFNEKLFF.

The V gene is TRBV6-1, the J gene TRBJ1-1; maybe TRBD1 (5 bases). V was cut by 7 bases and J by 0 bases, with 18 bases left in between. CDR3 length: 16 residues. Germline V gene lookup returns CDR1 MNHNS and CDR2 SASEGT. The CDR3 DNA reads TGTGCCAGCACCCAGGTACAGGAACCTATGAACACTGAAGCTTTCTTT. The encoded protein is CASTQVQEPMNTEAFF.

This clonotype was found a few times. This rearrangement joins TRBV20-1 to TRBJ1-3; no clear D. Trimming pared 5 bases from V and 2 bases from J, leaving 10 bases between. The CDR3 runs 13 residues. Looked up from germline, CDR1 is DFQATT and CDR2 is SNEGSKA (reference sequence). This chain's CDR3 is CSAPDYTGNTIYF. For the CDR3, the DNA is TGCAGTGCTCCCGACTACACTGGAAACACCATATATTTT.

V gene TRBV7-9 combines with J gene TRBJ2-7; D tentatively reads TRBD1 or TRBD2 (5 bases each). Germline CDR1 SEHNR, CDR2 FQNEAQ (reference sequence). The CDR3 loop spans 14 amino acids. The V and J ends lost 0 bases and 0 bases respectively, with 6 bases between them. The CDR3 DNA is TGTGCCAGCAGCTTAGCGGGGGACTCCTACGAGCAGTACGTC. This codes for CASSLAGDSYEQYV.

The rearrangement joins TRBV11-2 to TRBJ1-3, with 7 bases that match TRBD1. In germline, CDR1 is SGHAT, CDR2 FQNNGV. V lost 1 base, J lost 4 bases, and 10 bases stayed unmatched. This CDR3 is 17 amino acids long. This chain's CDR3 is CASSLVYGTVPGNTIYF. The CDR3 nucleotides read TGTGCCAGCAGCTTAGTTTACGGGACAGTACCCGGAAACACCATATATTTT.

CDR3 residues: CASRGGRAVSTDTQYF. For the CDR3, the DNA is TGTGCCAGCAGGGGTGGTAGAGCGGTTAGCACAGATACGCAGTATTTT. This rearrangement joins TRBV6-1 to TRBJ2-3; possible D gene TRBD2, 5 bases. Deletions cut 6 bases from V and 0 bases from J, with 16 bases between. The CDR3 runs to 16 residues. From germline, CDR1 is MNHNS and CDR2 SASEGT.

This rearrangement joins TRBV18 to TRBJ2-3, with TRBD2 matching 8 bases. Germline CDR1 is KGHSH and CDR2 is LQKENI. CDR3 length: 14 amino acids. V trimming: 5 bases; J trimming: 0 bases; junction bases outside the gene matches: 1. CDR3 in amino acids: CASSKRGSTDTQYF. The CDR3 DNA sequence: TGTGCCAGCTCAAAGCGGGGGAGCACAGATACGCAGTATTTT. Using reference TRBV18 and TRBJ2-3 for the parts outside the CDR3, the full variable domain is NAGVMQNPRHLVRRRGQEARLRCSPMKGHSHVYWYRQLPEEGLKFMVYLQKENIIDESGMPKERFSAEFPKEGPSILRIQQVVRGDSAAYFCASSKRGSTDTQYFGPGTRLTVL.